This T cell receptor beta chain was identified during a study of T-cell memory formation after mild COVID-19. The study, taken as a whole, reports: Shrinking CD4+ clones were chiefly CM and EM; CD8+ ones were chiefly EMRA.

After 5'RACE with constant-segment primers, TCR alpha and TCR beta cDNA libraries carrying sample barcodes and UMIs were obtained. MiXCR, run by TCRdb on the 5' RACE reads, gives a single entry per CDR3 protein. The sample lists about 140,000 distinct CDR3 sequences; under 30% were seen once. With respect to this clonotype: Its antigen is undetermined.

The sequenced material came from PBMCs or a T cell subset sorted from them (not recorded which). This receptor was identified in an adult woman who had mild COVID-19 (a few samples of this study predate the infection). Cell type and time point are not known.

The CDR3 coding sequence is TGTGCCAGTAGCACAGGGATATCGAACACTGAAGCTTTCTTT. It translates to CASSTGISNTEAFF. J is TRBJ1-1 and V is TRBV19; tentative D call: TRBD1 (6 bases). This CDR3 region has 14 residues. CDR1 LNHDA and CDR2 SQIVND come from the germline V gene (reference sequence). The germline V and J ends were trimmed by 6 bases and 1 base, with 12 bases remaining between them.